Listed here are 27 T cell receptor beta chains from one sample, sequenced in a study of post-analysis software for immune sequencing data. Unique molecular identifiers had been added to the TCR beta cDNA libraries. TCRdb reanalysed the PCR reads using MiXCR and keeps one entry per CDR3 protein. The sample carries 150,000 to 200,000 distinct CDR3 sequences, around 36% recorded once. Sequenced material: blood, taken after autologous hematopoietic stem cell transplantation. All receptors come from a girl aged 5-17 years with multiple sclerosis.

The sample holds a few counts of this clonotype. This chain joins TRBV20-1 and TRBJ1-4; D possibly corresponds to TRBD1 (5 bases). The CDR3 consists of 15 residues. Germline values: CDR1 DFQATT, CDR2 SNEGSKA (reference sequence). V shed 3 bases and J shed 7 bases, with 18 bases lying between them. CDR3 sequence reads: CSARAGGAVTEKLFF. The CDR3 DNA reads TGCAGTGCTAGGGCCGGTGGGGCAGTTACTGAAAAACTGTTTTTT.

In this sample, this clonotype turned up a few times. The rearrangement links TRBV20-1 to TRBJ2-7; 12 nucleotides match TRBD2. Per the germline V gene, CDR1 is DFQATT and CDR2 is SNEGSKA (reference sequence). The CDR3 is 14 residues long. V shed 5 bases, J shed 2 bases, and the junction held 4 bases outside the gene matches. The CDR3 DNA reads TGCAGTGCTTCTAGCGGGAGGGCCCCCTACGAGCAGTACTTC. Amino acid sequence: CSASSGRAPYEQYF.

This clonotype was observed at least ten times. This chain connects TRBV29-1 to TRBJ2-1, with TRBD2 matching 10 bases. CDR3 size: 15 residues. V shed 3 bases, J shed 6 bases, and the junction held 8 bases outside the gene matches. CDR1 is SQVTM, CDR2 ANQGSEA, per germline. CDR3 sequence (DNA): TGCAGCGTTGATGGCCTAGCGGGAGTAGGCAATGAGCAGTTCTTC. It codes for CSVDGLAGVGNEQFF.

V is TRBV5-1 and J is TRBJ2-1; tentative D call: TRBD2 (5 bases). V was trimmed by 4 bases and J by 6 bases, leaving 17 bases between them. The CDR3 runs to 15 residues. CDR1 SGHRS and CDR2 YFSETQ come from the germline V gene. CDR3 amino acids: CASSPQSGFSNEQFF. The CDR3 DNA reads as TGCGCCAGCAGCCCCCAGTCGGGGTTCTCCAATGAGCAGTTCTTC. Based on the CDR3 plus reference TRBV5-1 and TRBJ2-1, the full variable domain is KAGVTQTPRYLIKTRGQQVTLSCSPISGHRSVSWYQQTPGQGLQFLFEYFSETQRNKGNFPGRFSGRQFSNSRSEMNVSTLELGDSALYLCASSPQSGFSNEQFFGPGTRLTVL.

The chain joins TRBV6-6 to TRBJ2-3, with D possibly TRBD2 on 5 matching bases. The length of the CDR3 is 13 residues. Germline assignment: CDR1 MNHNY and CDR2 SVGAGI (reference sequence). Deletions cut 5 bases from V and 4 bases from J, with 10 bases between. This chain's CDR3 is CASSTLSADTQYF. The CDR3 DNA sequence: TGTGCCAGCAGTACGCTTAGCGCAGATACGCAGTATTTT.

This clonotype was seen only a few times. The CDR3 nucleotides read TGTGCCAGCCGACTAGCGGGAGCCGGACGGGCGTTCTTC. The encoded protein is CASRLAGAGRAFF. The chain joins TRBV10-3 to TRBJ2-1, with 12 bases lining up with TRBD2. The CDR3 is 13 residues long. Looked up from germline, CDR1 is ENHRY and CDR2 is SYGVKD. The junction had 13 bases not matched to a gene; V was cut back by 10 bases and J by 15 bases.

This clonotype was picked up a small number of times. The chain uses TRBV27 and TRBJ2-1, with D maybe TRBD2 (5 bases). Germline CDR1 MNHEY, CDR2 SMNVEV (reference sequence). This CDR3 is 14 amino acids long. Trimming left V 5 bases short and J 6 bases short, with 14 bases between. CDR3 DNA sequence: TGTGCCAGCAGTCCGGGGTCTGCCGGCAATGAGCAGTTCTTC. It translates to CASSPGSAGNEQFF.

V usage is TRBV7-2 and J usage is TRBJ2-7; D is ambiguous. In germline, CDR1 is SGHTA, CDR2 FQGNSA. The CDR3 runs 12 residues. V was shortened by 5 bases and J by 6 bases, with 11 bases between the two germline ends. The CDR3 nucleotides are TGTGCCAGCAGCCTCAACTTGGGCGAGCAGTACTTC. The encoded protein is CASSLNLGEQYF.

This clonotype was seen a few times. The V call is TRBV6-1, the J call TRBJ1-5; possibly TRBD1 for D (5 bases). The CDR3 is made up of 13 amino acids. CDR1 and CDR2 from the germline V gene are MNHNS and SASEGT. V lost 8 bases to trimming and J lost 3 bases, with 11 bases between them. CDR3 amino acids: CASLQANNQPQHF. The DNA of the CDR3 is TGTGCCAGCTTACAGGCCAACAATCAGCCCCAGCATTTT.

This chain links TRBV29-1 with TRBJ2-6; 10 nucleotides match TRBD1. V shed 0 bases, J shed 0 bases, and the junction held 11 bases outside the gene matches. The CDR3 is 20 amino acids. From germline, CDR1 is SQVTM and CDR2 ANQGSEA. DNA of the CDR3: TGCAGCGTTGAAGAAAGGGGTGGACAGGGGGGGTCCTCTGGGGCCAACGTCCTGACTTTC. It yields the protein CSVEERGGQGGSSGANVLTF.

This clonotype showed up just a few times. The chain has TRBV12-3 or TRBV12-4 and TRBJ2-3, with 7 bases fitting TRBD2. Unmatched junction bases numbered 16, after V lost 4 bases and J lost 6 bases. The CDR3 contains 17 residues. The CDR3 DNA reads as TGTGCCAGCAGTTCCCCGGGGGAGCGGGACCCTAAGGATACGCAGTATTTT. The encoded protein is CASSSPGERDPKDTQYF.

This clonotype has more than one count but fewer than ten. The CDR3: CASSHPRDTFANEQFF. Here the CDR3 DNA reads TGTGCCAGCAGCCATCCCCGGGACACGTTTGCCAATGAGCAGTTCTTC. The chain is built from TRBV7-9 and TRBJ2-1; perhaps TRBD1 as D (6 bases). Germline loops: CDR1 SEHNR, CDR2 FQNEAQ (reference sequence). The CDR3 has 16 residues. V lost 5 bases and J lost 6, with 20 bases in between.

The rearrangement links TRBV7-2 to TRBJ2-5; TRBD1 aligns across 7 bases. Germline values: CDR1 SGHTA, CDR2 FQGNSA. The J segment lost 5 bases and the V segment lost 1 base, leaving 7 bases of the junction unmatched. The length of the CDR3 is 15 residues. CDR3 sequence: CASSLDTGDKETQYF. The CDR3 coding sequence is TGTGCCAGCAGCTTAGACACAGGGGATAAGGAGACCCAGTACTTC. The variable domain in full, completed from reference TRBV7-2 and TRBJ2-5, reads GAGVSQSPSNKVTEKGKDVELRCDPISGHTALYWYRQSLGQGLEFLIYFQGNSAPDKSGLPSDRFSAERTGGSVSTLTIQRTQQEDSAVYLCASSLDTGDKETQYFGPGTRLLVL.

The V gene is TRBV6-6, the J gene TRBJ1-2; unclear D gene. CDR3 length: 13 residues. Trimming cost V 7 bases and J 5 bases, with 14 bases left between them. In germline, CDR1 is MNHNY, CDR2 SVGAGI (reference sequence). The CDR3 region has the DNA TGTGCCAGCATCGCCGGGAAGGAATATGGCTACACCTTC. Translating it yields CASIAGKEYGYTF.

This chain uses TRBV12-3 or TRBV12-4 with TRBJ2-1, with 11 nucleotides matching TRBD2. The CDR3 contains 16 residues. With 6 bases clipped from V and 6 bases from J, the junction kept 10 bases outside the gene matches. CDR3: CASRPTGTSGSNEQFF. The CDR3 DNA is TGTGCCAGCAGACCAACCGGGACTAGCGGTTCCAATGAGCAGTTCTTC.

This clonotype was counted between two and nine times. The CDR3 DNA reads as TGTGCCACCAGCACTTTAGCGGGAGCCCATTCCCATGAGCAGTACTTC. It translates to CATSTLAGAHSHEQYF. This sequence joins TRBV15 and TRBJ2-7; 9 positions agree with TRBD2. Per germline, CDR1 LNHNV and CDR2 YYDKDF (reference sequence). This CDR3 is built from 16 residues. Trimming cost V 4 bases and J 7 bases; bases outside gene matches: 14.

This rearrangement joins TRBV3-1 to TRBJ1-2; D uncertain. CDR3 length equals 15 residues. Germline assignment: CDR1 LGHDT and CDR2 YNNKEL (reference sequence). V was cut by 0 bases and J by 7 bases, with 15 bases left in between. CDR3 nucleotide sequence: TGTGCCAGCAGCCAAGATGGAGGTGTGGGCACTGGCTACACCTTC. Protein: CASSQDGGVGTGYTF.

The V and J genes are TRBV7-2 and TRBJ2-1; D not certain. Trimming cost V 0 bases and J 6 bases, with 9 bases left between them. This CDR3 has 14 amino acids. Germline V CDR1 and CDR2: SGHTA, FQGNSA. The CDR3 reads CASSLAIPSNEQFF. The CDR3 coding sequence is TGTGCCAGCAGCTTAGCAATCCCTTCCAATGAGCAGTTCTTC.

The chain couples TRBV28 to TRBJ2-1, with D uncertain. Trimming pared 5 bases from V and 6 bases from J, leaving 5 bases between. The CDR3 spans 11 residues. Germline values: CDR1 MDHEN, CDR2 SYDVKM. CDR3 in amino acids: CASSPLNEQFF. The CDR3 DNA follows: TGTGCCAGCAGTCCGCTCAATGAGCAGTTCTTC.

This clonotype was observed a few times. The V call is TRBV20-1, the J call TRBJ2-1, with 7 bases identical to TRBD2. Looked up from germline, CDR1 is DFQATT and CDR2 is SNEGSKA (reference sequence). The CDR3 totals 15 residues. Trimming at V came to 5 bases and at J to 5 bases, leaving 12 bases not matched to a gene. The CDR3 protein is CSASPIGTTNNEQFF. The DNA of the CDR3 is TGCAGTGCTTCACCTATCGGGACTACAAACAATGAGCAGTTCTTC.

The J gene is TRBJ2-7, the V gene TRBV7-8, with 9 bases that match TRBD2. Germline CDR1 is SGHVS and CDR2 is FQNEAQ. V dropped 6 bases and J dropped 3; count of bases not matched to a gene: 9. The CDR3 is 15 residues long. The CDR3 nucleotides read TGTGCCAGCAGTATTCAAGCGGGGGGACACTACGAGCAGTACTTC. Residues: CASSIQAGGHYEQYF.

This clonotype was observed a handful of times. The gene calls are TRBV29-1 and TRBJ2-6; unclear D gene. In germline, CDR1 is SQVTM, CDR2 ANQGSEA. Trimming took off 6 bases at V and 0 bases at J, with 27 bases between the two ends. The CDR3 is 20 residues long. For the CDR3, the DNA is TGCAGCGTGCCGTCCGTTGAAATAGTAGCCGGTAACTCTGGGGCCAACGTCCTGACTTTC. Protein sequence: CSVPSVEIVAGNSGANVLTF.

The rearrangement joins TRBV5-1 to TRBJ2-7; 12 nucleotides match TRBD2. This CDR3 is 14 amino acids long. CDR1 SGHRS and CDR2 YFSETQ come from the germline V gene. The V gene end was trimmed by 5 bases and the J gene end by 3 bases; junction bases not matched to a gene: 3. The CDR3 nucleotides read TGCGCCAGCAGATGGACTAGCGGGAACTACGAGCAGTACTTC. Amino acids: CASRWTSGNYEQYF.

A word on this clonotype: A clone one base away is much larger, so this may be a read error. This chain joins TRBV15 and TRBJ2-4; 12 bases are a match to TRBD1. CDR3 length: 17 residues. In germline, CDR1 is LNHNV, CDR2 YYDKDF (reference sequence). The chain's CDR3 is CVTSRPVTRDRGLIQYF. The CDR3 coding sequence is TGTGTCACCAGCAGACCCGTCACCCGGGACAGGGGGCTCATTCAGTACTTC. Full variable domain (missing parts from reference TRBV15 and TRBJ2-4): DAMVIQNPRYQVTQFGKPVTLSCSQTLNHNVMYWYQQKSSQAPKLLFHYYDKDFNNEADTPDNFQSRRPNTSFCFLDIRSPGLGDTAMYLCVTSRPVTRDRGLIQYFGAGTRLSVL.

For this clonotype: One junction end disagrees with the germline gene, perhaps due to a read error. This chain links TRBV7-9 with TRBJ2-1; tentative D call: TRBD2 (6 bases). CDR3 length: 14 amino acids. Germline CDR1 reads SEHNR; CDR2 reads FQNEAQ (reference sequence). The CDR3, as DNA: TGTGCCTGCAGCTTAAGCGGGCTTTACAATGAGCAGTTCTTC. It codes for CACSLSGLYNEQFF.

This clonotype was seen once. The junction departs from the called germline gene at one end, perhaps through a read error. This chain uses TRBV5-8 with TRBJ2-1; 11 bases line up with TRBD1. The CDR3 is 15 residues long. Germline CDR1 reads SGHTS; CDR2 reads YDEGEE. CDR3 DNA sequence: TGTGCCAGCAGCCGGACAGGGGGCAACTACAATGAGCGGTTCTTC. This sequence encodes CASSRTGGNYNERFF.

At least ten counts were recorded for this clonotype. The CDR3 is CASSLNGGSNYGYTF. DNA for the CDR3: TGTGCCAGCAGCTTAAACGGCGGGTCTAACTATGGCTACACCTTC. This chain connects TRBV7-3 to TRBJ1-2; D not resolved. Per the germline V gene, CDR1 is SGHTA and CDR2 is FQGTGA. The CDR3 sequence is 15 residues long. V dropped 1 base and J dropped 0 bases, with 9 bases sitting between them.